These 15 T cell receptor beta chains were all obtained from the same sample, sequenced in a study of blood T cell repertoires in COVID-19. The table came from immunoSEQ multiplex PCR; TCRdb's copy has only in-frame clones and leaves some out. The table includes approximately 110,000 clones, around 83% detected once. The source material was peripheral blood. The source is a man aged 65 to 85 with acute or convalescent COVID-19.

Of note for this clone: Sequence at one end of the junction differs from germline and may be a read error. The rearrangement links TRBV7-7 to TRBJ1-2; no reliable D call. CDR1 SSHAT and CDR2 FNYEAQ come from the germline V gene (reference sequence). There are 16 residues in the CDR3. CDR3 DNA sequence: TGTGCTAGCAGCTTAGCTCGGCTTACTAGGGACTATGGCTACACCTTC. Protein: CASSLARLTRDYGYTF. Complete variable domain (other parts from reference TRBV7-7 and TRBJ1-2): GAGVSQSPRYKVTKRGQDVTLRCDPISSHATLYWYQQALGQGPEFLTYFNYEAQPDKSGLPSDRFSAERPEGSISTLTIQRTEQRDSAMYRCASSLARLTRDYGYTFGSGTRLTVV.

This clone was seen only once. The V call is TRBV30, the J call TRBJ2-2; unclear D gene. Germline values: CDR1 GTSNPN, CDR2 SVGIG (reference sequence). CDR3 length equals 11 residues. The CDR3 is CGASNTGELFF. CDR3 coding DNA: TGTGGCGCCTCGAACACCGGGGAGCTGTTTTTT.

This clone is a singleton in its sample. The V and J genes are TRBV11-2 and TRBJ2-1, with TRBD1 identical over 7 bases. Trimming at V came to 4 bases and at J to 12 bases, leaving 6 bases not matched to a gene. CDR3 length: 12 residues. Germline V gene lookup returns CDR1 SGHAT and CDR2 FQNNGV. The chain's CDR3 is CASSSDRDGQFF. DNA for the CDR3: TGTGCCAGCAGCTCCGACAGGGATGGGCAGTTCTTC.

The genes are TRBV7-2 and TRBJ1-3; D remains unclear. Trimming removed 3 bases from V and 1 base from J, with 7 bases in between. The germline V gene encodes CDR1 SGHTA and CDR2 FQGNSA. The CDR3 totals 14 residues. The CDR3 loop reads CASSFLRSGNTIYF. In DNA form, the CDR3 reads TGTGCCAGCAGCTTTCTGAGATCTGGAAACACCATATATTTT.

This chain uses TRBV5-6 with TRBJ2-7; 9 nucleotides agree with TRBD2. CDR1 and CDR2 (germline): SGHDT, YYEEEE. The CDR3 extends over 16 amino acids. The ends lost 4 bases at V and 4 bases at J; junction bases unmatched: 12. The CDR3 nucleotides read TGTGCCAGCAGCCCGCGGGGGGGAAATCTACTATACGAGCAGTACTTC. This codes for CASSPRGGNLLYEQYF.

The chain joins TRBV5-1 to TRBJ1-6; no clear D. V was clipped by 5 bases and J by 7 bases, with 16 bases between them. The germline V gene has CDR1 SGHRS and CDR2 YFSETQ. The CDR3 length is 15 residues. CDR3 nucleotide sequence: TGCGCCAGCAGAGTTAGTACGTCCTTAAATTCACCCCTCCACTTT. Translated, it gives CASRVSTSLNSPLHF. The variable domain in full, with the rest retrieved from reference TRBV5-1 and TRBJ1-6, is KAGVTQTPRYLIKTRGQQVTLSCSPISGHRSVSWYQQTPGQGLQFLFEYFSETQRNKGNFPGRFSGRQFSNSRSEMNVSTLELGDSALYLCASRVSTSLNSPLHFGNGTRLTVT.

This clone was detected only a few times. The chain links TRBV21-1 to TRBJ1-5. TRBV21-1 represents a pseudogene. The CDR3 is 13 amino acids. For the CDR3, the DNA is TGTGCCAGCAGCAAAGAGCGGGGTTGGGCCCAGCATTTT. Amino acid sequence: CASSKERGWAQHF.

The rearrangement links TRBV9 to TRBJ2-5; TRBD2 is a possible D gene (6 bases). Trimming took off 3 bases at V and 0 bases at J, with 21 bases between the two ends. The CDR3 is 18 residues long. Germline CDR1 and CDR2: SGDLS and YYNGEE. The CDR3 reads CASSARTPGLLDQETQYF. The CDR3 nucleotides are TGTGCCAGCAGCGCGCGAACACCGGGACTCCTAGACCAAGAGACCCAGTACTTC.

The chain uses TRBV5-1 and TRBJ2-1; 10 nucleotides match TRBD2. Germline CDR1 SGHRS, CDR2 YFSETQ. This CDR3 spans 14 amino acids. Trimming removed 3 bases from V and 7 bases from J; junction bases left unmatched: 4. In nucleotides, the CDR3 is TGCGCCAGCAGCTCACTAGCGGGATCGAATGAGCAGTTCTTC. The encoded protein is CASSSLAGSNEQFF.

This chain's CDR3 is CASSQFTGGNQPQHF. CDR3 DNA sequence: TGTGCCAGCAGCCAATTCACAGGGGGCAATCAGCCCCAGCATTTT. V is TRBV4-2 and J is TRBJ1-5; TRBD1 matches 7 bases. The germline CDR1 and CDR2 sequences are LGHNA and YNFKEQ. V lost 2 bases to trimming and J lost 2 bases; unmatched junction nucleotides: 3. This CDR3 spans 15 amino acids.

The chain couples TRBV2 to TRBJ1-2; D call uncertain. The CDR3 has 15 amino acids. Between the trimmed V and J ends, which lost 2 bases and 4 bases, there was a span of 14 bases. The germline CDR1 and CDR2 sequences are SNHLY and FYNNEI. The CDR3 sequence: CASSESAGRAYGYTF. The CDR3 nucleotides read TGTGCCAGCAGTGAATCGGCGGGCAGAGCCTATGGCTACACCTTC.

J is TRBJ1-3 and V is TRBV5-1; maybe TRBD1 (6 bases). V gave up 4 bases and J gave up 3 bases, with 17 bases separating them. The CDR3 has 16 amino acids. Germline V lookup: CDR1 SGHRS, CDR2 YFSETQ. The CDR3 region is CASSLQGIDRGNTIYF. The CDR3 nucleotides are TGCGCCAGCAGCCTACAGGGAATTGACCGTGGAAACACCATATATTTT.

There are a few counts of this clone. This chain joins TRBV10-1 and TRBJ2-1; D not resolved. The V and J ends lost 6 bases and 4 bases respectively, with 10 bases between them. Germline-derived CDR1 and CDR2 are WNHNN and SYGVQD (reference sequence). The CDR3 totals 13 residues. This chain's CDR3 is CASSNRLYNEQFF. The CDR3 DNA reads as TGCGCCAGCAGCAATAGACTTTACAATGAGCAGTTCTTC.

V and J are TRBV20-1 and TRBJ2-7; weak D call: TRBD1 (6 bases). This CDR3 has 16 residues. CDR1 DFQATT and CDR2 SNEGSKA come from the germline V gene (reference sequence). V was cut by 8 bases and J by 2 bases, with 25 bases left in between. DNA of the CDR3: TGCAGTATTAGTGGGCTGACAGGAAAATTCCCCTACGAGCAGTACTTC. Translated, it gives CSISGLTGKFPYEQYF.

The chain joins TRBV2 to TRBJ2-2, with 7 bases aligning to TRBD1. CDR3 size: 15 residues. The germline CDR1 and CDR2 sequences are SNHLY and FYNNEI. Germline trimming cut 5 bases from V and 0 bases from J; bases unmatched to any gene: 3. CDR3 bases: TGTGCCAGCAGTACCCAGGGGGCGAACACCGGGGAGCTGTTTTTT. Amino acid sequence: CASSTQGANTGELFF.